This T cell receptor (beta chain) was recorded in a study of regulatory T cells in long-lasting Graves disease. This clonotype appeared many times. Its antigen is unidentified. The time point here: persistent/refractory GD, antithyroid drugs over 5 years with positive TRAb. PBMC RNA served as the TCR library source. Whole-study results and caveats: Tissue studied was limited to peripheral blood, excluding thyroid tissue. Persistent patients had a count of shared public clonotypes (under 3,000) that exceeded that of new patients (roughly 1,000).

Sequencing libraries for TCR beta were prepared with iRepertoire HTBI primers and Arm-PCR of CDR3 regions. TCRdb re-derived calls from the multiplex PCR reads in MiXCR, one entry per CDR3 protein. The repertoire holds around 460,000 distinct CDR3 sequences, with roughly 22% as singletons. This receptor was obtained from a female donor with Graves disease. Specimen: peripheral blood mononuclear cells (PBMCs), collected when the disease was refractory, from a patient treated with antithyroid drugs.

The CDR3 spells CASSLGQGEQPQHF. CDR3 sequence (DNA): TGTGCCAGCAGCTTAGGGCAGGGTGAACAGCCCCAGCATTTT. The chain carries TRBV11-2 and TRBJ1-5; D possibly corresponds to TRBD1 (5 bases). The germline gives CDR1 SGHAT, CDR2 FQNNGV. The CDR3 loop spans 14 amino acids. Trimming took off 1 base at V and 7 bases at J, with 11 bases between the two ends.